The TCR beta chain described here comes from a study of blood T cell repertoires in COVID-19. Produced via immunoSEQ multiplex PCR; TCRdb's table is partial and in-frame only. The repertoire holds around 300,000 clones, about 87% seen once, with 2.5% to 3% in the top ten. Two negative PCRs, clearance, or symptom resolution characterized the recovered Cohort 3 donors. The CDR3 is 16 amino acids. The ends were cut back, 4 bases at V and 3 bases at J, with 16 bases in the middle. Per germline, CDR1 SGHNT and CDR2 YYREEE (reference sequence). Sequencing used PBMCs or T cells enriched from blood (not recorded which). The gene calls are TRBV5-4 and TRBJ1-4; D is undetermined. This clonotype was sampled from a woman aged 45-59 years who had recovered from COVID-19. CDR3 DNA: TGTGCCAGCAGCAAGGAGGGAGCACGGGCTAATGAAAAACTGTTTTTT. It yields the protein CASSKEGARANEKLFF.